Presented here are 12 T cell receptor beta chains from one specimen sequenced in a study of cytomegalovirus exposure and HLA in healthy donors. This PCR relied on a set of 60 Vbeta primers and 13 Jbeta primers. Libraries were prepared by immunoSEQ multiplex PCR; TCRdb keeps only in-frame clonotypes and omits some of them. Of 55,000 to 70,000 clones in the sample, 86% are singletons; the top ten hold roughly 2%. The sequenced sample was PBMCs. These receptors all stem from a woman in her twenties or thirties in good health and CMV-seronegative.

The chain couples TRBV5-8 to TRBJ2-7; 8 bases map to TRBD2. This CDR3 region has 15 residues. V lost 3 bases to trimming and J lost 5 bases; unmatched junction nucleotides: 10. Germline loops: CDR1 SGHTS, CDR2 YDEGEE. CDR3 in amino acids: CASSSPGTRTDEQYF. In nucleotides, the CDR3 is TGTGCCAGCAGCTCCCCGGGGACTAGGACTGACGAGCAGTACTTC.

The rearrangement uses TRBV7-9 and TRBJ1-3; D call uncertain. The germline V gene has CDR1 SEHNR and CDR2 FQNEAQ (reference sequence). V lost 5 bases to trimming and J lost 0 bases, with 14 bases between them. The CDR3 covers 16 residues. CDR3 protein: CASSPWTPSSGNTIYF. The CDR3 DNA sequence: TGTGCCAGCAGCCCGTGGACTCCGAGCTCTGGAAACACCATATATTTT.

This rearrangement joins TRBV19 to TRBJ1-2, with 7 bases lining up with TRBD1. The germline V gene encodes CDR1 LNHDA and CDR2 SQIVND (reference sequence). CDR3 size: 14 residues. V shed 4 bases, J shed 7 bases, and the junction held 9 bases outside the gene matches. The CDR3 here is CASSTREGAGGYTF. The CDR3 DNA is TGTGCCAGTAGTACCCGAGAGGGGGCAGGTGGCTACACCTTC.

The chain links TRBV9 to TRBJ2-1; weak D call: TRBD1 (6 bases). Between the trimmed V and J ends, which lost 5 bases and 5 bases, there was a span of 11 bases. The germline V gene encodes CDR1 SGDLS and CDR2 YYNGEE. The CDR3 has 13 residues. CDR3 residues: CASRTDSHNEQFF. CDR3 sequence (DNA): TGTGCCAGCAGGACGGACAGTCACAATGAGCAGTTCTTC.

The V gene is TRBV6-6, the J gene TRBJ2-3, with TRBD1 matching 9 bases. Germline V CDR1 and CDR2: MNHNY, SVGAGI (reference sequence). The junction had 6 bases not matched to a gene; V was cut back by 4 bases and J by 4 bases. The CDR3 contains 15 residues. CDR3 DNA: TGTGCCAGCAGTTCCGGGACAGGGATCCCAGATACGCAGTATTTT. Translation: CASSSGTGIPDTQYF.

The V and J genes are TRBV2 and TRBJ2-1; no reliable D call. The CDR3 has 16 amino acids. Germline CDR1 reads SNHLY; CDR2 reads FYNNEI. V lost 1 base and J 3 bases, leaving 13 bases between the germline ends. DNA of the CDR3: TGTGCCAGCAGTGAAGGACGGAGCACGATCTACAATGAGCAGTTCTTC. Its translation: CASSEGRSTIYNEQFF. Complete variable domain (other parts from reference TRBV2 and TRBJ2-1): EPEVTQTPSHQVTQMGQEVILRCVPISNHLYFYWYRQILGQKVEFLVSFYNNEISEKSEIFDDQFSVERPDGSNFTLKIRSTKLEDSAMYFCASSEGRSTIYNEQFFGPGTRLTVL.

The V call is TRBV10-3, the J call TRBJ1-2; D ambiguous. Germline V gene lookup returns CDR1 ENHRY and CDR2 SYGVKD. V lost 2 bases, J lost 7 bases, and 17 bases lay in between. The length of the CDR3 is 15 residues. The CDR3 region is CAISEREMLVRGYTF. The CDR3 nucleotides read TGTGCCATCAGTGAGAGGGAGATGCTGGTTCGTGGCTACACCTTC.

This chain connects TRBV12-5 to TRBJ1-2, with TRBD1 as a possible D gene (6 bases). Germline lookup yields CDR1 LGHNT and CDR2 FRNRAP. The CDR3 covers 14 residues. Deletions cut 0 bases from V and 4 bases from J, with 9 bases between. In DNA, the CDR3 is TGTGCTAGTGGTTTGGTACAGGGAGTCTATGGCTACACCTTC. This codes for CASGLVQGVYGYTF.

CDR3 in DNA: TGCGCCAGCACCGGGACTAGCGGGAGGGCCGATGAGCAGTTCTTC. It codes for CASTGTSGRADEQFF. The chain has TRBV5-1 and TRBJ2-1, with 16 bases fitting TRBD2. CDR3 size: 15 residues. In germline, CDR1 is SGHRS, CDR2 YFSETQ. V shed 6 bases and J 8 bases; nucleotides not matched to a gene: 5.

This CDR3 is CASSLRTVSYNEQFF. The CDR3 nucleotides read TGTGCCAGCAGCCTTAGGACAGTATCCTACAATGAGCAGTTCTTC. The chain links TRBV9 to TRBJ2-1; a weak D match, TRBD1 (6 bases). Germline CDR1 SGDLS, CDR2 YYNGEE. Trimming took off 4 bases at V and 1 base at J, with 12 bases between the two ends. The CDR3 has 15 residues.

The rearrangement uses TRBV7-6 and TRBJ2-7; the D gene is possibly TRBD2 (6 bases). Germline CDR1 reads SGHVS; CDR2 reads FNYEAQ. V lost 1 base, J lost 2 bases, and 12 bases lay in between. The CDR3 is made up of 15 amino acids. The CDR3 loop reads CASSLGGSGPYEQYF. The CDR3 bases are TGTGCCAGCAGCTTAGGGGGTAGCGGACCCTACGAGCAGTACTTC.

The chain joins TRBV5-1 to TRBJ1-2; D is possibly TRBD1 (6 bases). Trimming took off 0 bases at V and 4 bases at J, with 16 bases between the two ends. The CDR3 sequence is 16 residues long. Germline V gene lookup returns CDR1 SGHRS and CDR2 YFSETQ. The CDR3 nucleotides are TGCGCCAGCAGCTTGGAGGGGGGGCATCGGGGCTATGGCTACACCTTC. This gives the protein CASSLEGGHRGYGYTF. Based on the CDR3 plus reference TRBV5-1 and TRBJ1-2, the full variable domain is KAGVTQTPRYLIKTRGQQVTLSCSPISGHRSVSWYQQTPGQGLQFLFEYFSETQRNKGNFPGRFSGRQFSNSRSEMNVSTLELGDSALYLCASSLEGGHRGYGYTFGSGTRLTVV.